The T cell receptor (beta chain) under discussion was sequenced for a study of cytomegalovirus exposure and HLA in healthy donors. General observations from the study: In a later analysis, HLA-C alleles had the fewest associated TCRs, DRB1 alleles the most. Presence/absence analyses rested on an assumption that sequencing depth was roughly uniform across donors. Three chains linked to CMV were shown in vitro to be specific for CMV antigens. A later analysis linked a missense DCLRE1C variant to TCR beta V- and J-gene trimming.

On this clone: Its antigen is unknown. Since the CDR3 does not end with the conserved phenylalanine or tryptophan, this likely comes from a read error.

PCR involved 60 Vbeta and 13 Jbeta primers. Using immunoSEQ multiplex PCR, the repertoire was profiled, and TCRdb retains in-frame clones only, with some absent. The table shows 100,000 or so clones, with roughly three quarters occurring only once. Germline V gene lookup returns CDR1 SNHLY and CDR2 FYNNEI. This CDR3 comprises 14 residues. Trimming removed 3 bases from V and 0 bases from J, with 9 bases in between. Source material: PBMCs. The source is a man aged 25 to 45 in good health and CMV-seronegative. The chain joins TRBV2 to TRBJ2-7; D might be TRBD1 (5 bases). The CDR3 region has the DNA TGTGCCAGCAGTGAGCACAGGAGCTCCTACGAGCAGTACCTC. Translated: CASSEHRSSYEQYL.